The clone carrying this T cell receptor (beta chain) was counted ten times or more. Amplification of TCR beta CDR3 regions used RNA as the template. The HTBI primer set was used in a first-round RT-PCR of the TCR CDR3. TCRdb re-analysed the multiplex PCR reads in MiXCR, keeping a single row per CDR3 protein. The sample shows 560,000 or so distinct CDR3 sequences, around 42% of them seen only once. This sample is drawn from a study of T cells in Graves' hyperthyroidism and ophthalmopathy. The CDR3 consists of 13 residues. V dropped 5 bases and J dropped 3 bases, with 10 bases sitting between them. From germline, CDR1 is SEHNR and CDR2 FQNEAQ (reference sequence).

The source is a young woman with Graves' hyperthyroidism. Material for sequencing was peripheral blood or thyroid tissue (not recorded which). V usage is TRBV7-9 and J usage is TRBJ1-1; no firm D call. In DNA, the CDR3 is TGTGCCAGCAGCAACGGCCCGGACACTGAAGCTTTCTTT. Its translation is CASSNGPDTEAFF.